The rows below give T cell receptor beta chains drawn from one sample of a study of blood T cell repertoires in COVID-19. Only in-frame clones appear in the TCRdb table, and some are missing; sequencing was by immunoSEQ multiplex PCR. The table lists 330,000 or so clones, about 90% of them singletons, with roughly 2% in the top ten. Sequencing input: PBMCs or T cells enriched from blood (not recorded which). The receptor set was obtained from a middle-aged man in a cohort exposed to, infected with or recovered from COVID-19 (not recorded which). Each CDR3 is given with its conserved first and last residue. The D gene is left open where the match is weak. Expanded clones are given a class, and other clones once, few, many or no size at all.

clone_size	v_call	d_call	j_call	cdr3_aa	cdr3_nt
once	TRBV11-2	NA	TRBJ1-3	CASSLDRTAGNTIYF	TGTGCCAGCAGCTTAGACAGGACAGCAGGAAACACCATATATTTT
NA	TRBV30	NA	TRBJ2-5	CAWRRVSETQYF	TGTGCCTGGCGCAGGGTCTCGGAGACCCAGTACTTC
NA	TRBV6-2/TRBV6-3	NA	TRBJ1-5	CASSSGGVQPQHF	TGTGCCAGCAGTTCGGGGGGTGTGCAGCCCCAGCATTTT
once	TRBV18	TRBD2	TRBJ2-3	CASSRLSPGLAGVDTQYF	TGTGCCAGCTCACGACTTTCCCCGGGACTAGCGGGAGTAGATACGCAGTATTTT
NA	TRBV19	NA	TRBJ2-7	CASSIMGGYEQYF	TGTGCCAGTAGTATAATGGGAGGTTACGAGCAGTACTTC
NA	TRBV2	NA	TRBJ1-1	CASMPTGNTEAFF	TGTGCCAGCATGCCGACAGGGAACACTGAAGCTTTCTTT
NA	TRBV30	NA	TRBJ2-3	CAWANQTSWFTDTQYF	TGTGCCTGGGCCAACCAGACATCCTGGTTCACAGATACGCAGTATTTT
once	TRBV10-1	TRBD2	TRBJ2-1	CASSEWAGDRNEQFF	TGCGCCAGCAGTGAGTGGGCGGGAGATCGTAATGAGCAGTTCTTC
NA	TRBV11-2	TRBD1	TRBJ1-1	CASSFEGARTEAFF	TGTGCCAGCAGCTTCGAGGGGGCGCGAACTGAAGCTTTCTTT
NA	TRBV2	NA	TRBJ2-5	CASSFGDWQETQYF	TGTGCCAGCAGTTTCGGGGACTGGCAAGAGACCCAGTACTTC
NA	TRBV25-1	TRBD1	TRBJ2-1	CASSEAGTGGSYNEQFF	TGTGCCAGCAGTGAAGCCGGGACAGGGGGATCCTACAATGAGCAGTTCTTC
NA	TRBV5-1	TRBD1	TRBJ2-1	CASSLGDRFNEQFF	TGCGCCAGCAGCTTGGGGGACAGGTTTAATGAGCAGTTCTTC
NA	TRBV11-2	NA	TRBJ1-1	CASSLREGLITEAFF	TGTGCCAGCAGCTTAAGGGAGGGGCTGATCACTGAAGCTTTCTTT
NA	TRBV10-3	TRBD2	TRBJ2-3	CASEREPLTDTQYF	TGTGCCAGCGAGCGGGAGCCCCTAACAGATACGCAGTATTTT
NA	TRBV5-1	TRBD1	TRBJ2-2	CASSLGTGAGELFF	TGCGCCAGCAGCTTGGGGACAGGGGCCGGGGAGCTGTTTTTT
NA	TRBV10-3	TRBD2	TRBJ2-1	CAISDPGTSMNNEQFF	TGTGCCATCAGTGACCCCGGGACTAGCATGAACAATGAGCAGTTCTTC
once	TRBV6-5	NA	TRBJ2-7	CASSYSTRGSYEQYF	TGTGCCAGCAGTTACTCGACTAGGGGCAGCTACGAGCAGTACTTC
NA	TRBV13	TRBD2	TRBJ2-1	CASSFLAGAGSYNEQFF	TGTGCCAGCAGTTTTCTAGCGGGAGCCGGGTCCTACAATGAGCAGTTCTTC
NA	TRBV5-6	TRBD2	TRBJ2-5	CASSLRTSGRQETQYF	TGTGCCAGCAGCTTGAGAACTAGCGGGAGACAAGAGACCCAGTACTTC
many	TRBV7-9	NA	TRBJ1-1	CASKQGWTEAFF	TGTGCCAGCAAACAGGGTTGGACTGAAGCTTTCTTT
NA	TRBV3-1/TRBV3-2	NA	TRBJ1-2	CASTQDRRGYTF	TGTGCCAGCACTCAGGACAGACGTGGCTACACCTTC
NA	TRBV30	NA	TRBJ1-6	CAWRKDSRESPLHF	TGTGCCTGGAGAAAGGACAGCCGAGAGTCACCCCTCCACTTT
NA	TRBV19	TRBD2	TRBJ2-7	CASSPRLAGDYEQYF	TGTGCCAGTAGTCCTCGACTAGCGGGAGACTACGAGCAGTACTTC
NA	TRBV19	TRBD1	TRBJ2-3	CASSRQSTGTFTDTQYF	TGTGCCAGTAGTAGACAGTCGACAGGGACCTTCACAGATACGCAGTATTTT
NA	TRBV10-3	NA	TRBJ1-2	CAISNPSRDNFYGYTF	TGTGCCATCAGTAATCCAAGCCGGGACAACTTCTATGGCTACACCTTC
NA	TRBV19	NA	TRBJ1-1	CASSPLMNTEAFF	TGTGCCAGTTCTCCACTCATGAACACTGAAGCTTTCTTT
NA	TRBV5-6	TRBD1	TRBJ1-1	CASSLDRGLDTEAFF	TGTGCCAGCAGCTTGGACAGGGGGCTAGACACTGAAGCTTTCTTT
NA	TRBV3-1/TRBV3-2	NA	TRBJ2-1	CASSQQFLSYNEQFF	TGTGCCAGCAGCCAACAGTTTTTGTCCTACAATGAGCAGTTCTTC
few	TRBV4-1	TRBD1	TRBJ1-1	CASSQVIQGASEAFF	TGCGCCAGCAGCCAAGTCATACAGGGGGCTTCGGAAGCTTTCTTT
few	TRBV7-9	NA	TRBJ1-5	CASSLTGNNQPQHF	TGTGCCAGCAGCCTGACAGGAAACAATCAGCCCCAGCATTTT
NA	TRBV2	NA	TRBJ1-2	CASIINTVYGYTF	TGTGCCAGCATCATTAATACAGTTTATGGCTACACCTTC
NA	TRBV5-1	TRBD1	TRBJ2-3	CASSSPGQGVGPQYF	TGCGCCAGCAGCTCTCCGGGACAGGGGGTGGGTCCGCAGTATTTT